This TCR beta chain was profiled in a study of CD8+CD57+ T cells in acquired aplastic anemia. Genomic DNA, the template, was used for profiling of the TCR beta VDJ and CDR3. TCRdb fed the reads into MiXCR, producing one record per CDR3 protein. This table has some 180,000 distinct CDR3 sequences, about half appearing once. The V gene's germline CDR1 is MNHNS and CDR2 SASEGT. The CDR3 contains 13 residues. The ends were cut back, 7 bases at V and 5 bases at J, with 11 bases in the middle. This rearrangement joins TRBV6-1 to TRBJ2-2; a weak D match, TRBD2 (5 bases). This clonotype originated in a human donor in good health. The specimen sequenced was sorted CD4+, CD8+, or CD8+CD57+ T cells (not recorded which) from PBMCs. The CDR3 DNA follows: TGTGCCAGCACTCCCCGGGGAACCGGGGAGCTGTTTTTT. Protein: CASTPRGTGELFF.